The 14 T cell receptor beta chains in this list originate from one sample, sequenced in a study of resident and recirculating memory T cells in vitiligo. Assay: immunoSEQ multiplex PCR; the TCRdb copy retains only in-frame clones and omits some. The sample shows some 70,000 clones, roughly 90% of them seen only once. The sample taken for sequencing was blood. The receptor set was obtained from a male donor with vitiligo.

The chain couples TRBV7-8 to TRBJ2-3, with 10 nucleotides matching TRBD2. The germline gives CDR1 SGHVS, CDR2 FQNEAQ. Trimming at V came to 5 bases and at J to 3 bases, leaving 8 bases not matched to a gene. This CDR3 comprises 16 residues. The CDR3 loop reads CASSQRLAGLTDTQYF. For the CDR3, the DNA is TGTGCCAGCAGCCAGCGACTAGCGGGCCTTACAGATACGCAGTATTTT. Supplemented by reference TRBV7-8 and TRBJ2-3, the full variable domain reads GAGVSQSPRYKVAKRGQDVALRCDPISGHVSLFWYQQALGQGPEFLTYFQNEAQLDKSGLPSDRFFAERPEGSVSTLKIQRTQQEDSAVYLCASSQRLAGLTDTQYFGPGTRLTVL.

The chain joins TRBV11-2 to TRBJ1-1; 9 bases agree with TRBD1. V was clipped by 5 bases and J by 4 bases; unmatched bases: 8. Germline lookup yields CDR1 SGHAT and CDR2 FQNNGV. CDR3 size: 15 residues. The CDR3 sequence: CASSRRGQGGTEAFF. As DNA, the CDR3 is TGTGCCAGCAGCAGGAGGGGACAGGGCGGCACTGAAGCTTTCTTT.

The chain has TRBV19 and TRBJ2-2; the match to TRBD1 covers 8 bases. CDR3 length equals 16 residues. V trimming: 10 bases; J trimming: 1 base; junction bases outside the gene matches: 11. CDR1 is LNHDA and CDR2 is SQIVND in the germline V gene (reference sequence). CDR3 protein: CATGVQGAGNTGELFF. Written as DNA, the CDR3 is TGTGCCACCGGAGTCCAGGGGGCAGGGAACACCGGGGAGCTGTTTTTT.

The CDR3 sequence is CASSIAVGGTEAFF. The CDR3 nucleotides read TGTGCCAGTAGTATAGCTGTAGGAGGCACTGAAGCTTTCTTT. The chain joins TRBV19 to TRBJ1-1; the D is unclear. V lost 1 base to trimming and J lost 4 bases, with 10 bases between them. The germline V gene encodes CDR1 LNHDA and CDR2 SQIVND (reference sequence). The CDR3 runs to 14 residues.

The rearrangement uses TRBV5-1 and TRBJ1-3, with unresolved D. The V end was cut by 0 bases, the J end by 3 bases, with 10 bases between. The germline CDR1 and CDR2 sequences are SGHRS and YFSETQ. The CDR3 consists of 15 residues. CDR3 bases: TGCGCCAGCAGCTTGGGATCGGGAATTGGAAACACCATATATTTT. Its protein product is CASSLGSGIGNTIYF.

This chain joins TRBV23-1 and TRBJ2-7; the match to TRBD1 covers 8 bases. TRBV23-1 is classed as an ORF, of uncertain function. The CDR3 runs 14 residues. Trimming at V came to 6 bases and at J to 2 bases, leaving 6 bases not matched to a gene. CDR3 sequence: CASRRTGQTYEQYF. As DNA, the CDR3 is TGCGCCAGCAGACGGACAGGGCAAACCTACGAGCAGTACTTC.

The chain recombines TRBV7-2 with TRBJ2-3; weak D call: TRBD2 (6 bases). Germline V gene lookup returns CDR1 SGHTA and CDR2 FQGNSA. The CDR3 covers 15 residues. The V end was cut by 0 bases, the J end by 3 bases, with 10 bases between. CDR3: CASSLAPSETDTQYF. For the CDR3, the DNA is TGTGCCAGCAGCTTAGCGCCTAGCGAGACAGATACGCAGTATTTT.

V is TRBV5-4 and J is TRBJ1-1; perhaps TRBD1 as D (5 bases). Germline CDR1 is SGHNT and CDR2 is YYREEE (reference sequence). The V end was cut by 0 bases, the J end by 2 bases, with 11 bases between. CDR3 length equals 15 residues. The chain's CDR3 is CASSLAGRGNTEAFF. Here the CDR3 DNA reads TGTGCCAGCAGCTTGGCCGGGAGGGGAAACACTGAAGCTTTCTTT.

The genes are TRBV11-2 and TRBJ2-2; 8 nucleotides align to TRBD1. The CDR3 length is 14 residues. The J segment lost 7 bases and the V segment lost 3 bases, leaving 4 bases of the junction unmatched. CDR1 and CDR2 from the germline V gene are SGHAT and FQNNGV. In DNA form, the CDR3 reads TGTGCCAGCAGCTTGCAGGGGGCGGTCGGGGAGCTGTTTTTT. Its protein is CASSLQGAVGELFF.

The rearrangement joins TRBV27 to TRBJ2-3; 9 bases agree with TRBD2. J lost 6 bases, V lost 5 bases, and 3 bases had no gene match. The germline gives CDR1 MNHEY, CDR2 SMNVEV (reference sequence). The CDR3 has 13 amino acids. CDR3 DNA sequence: TGTGCCAGCAGTCTAGCGGGGTGGGATACGCAGTATTTT. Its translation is CASSLAGWDTQYF.

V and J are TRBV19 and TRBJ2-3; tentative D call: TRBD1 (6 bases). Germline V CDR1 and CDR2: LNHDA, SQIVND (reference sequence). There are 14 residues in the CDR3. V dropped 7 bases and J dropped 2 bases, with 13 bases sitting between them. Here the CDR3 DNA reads TGTGCCAGTAAAAGGACAGAGACCACAGATACGCAGTATTTT. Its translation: CASKRTETTDTQYF.

CDR3 bases: TGTGCCAGCAGCTTACAGGGGGCAGATGGAAACACCATATATTTT. The encoded protein is CASSLQGADGNTIYF. V gene TRBV7-9 combines with J gene TRBJ1-3, with 8 bases aligning to TRBD1. The V gene's germline CDR1 is SEHNR and CDR2 FQNEAQ (reference sequence). With V trimmed by 2 bases and J by 3 bases, 3 bases remained unmatched. The CDR3 runs 15 residues.

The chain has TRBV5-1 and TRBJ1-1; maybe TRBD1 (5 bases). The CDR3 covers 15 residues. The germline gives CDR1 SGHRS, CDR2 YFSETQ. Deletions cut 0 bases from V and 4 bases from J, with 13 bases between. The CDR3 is CASSLVAGPGTEAFF. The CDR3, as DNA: TGCGCCAGCAGCTTGGTCGCGGGACCGGGCACTGAAGCTTTCTTT.

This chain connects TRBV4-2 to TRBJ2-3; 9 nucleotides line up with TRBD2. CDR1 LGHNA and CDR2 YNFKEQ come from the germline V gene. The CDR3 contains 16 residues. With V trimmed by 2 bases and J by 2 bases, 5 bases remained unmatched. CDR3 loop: CASSQKLAGTTDTQYF. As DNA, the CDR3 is TGTGCCAGCAGCCAAAAGCTAGCGGGGACCACAGATACGCAGTATTTT.